This passage covers 16 T cell receptor beta chains from one sample sequenced in a study of blood T cell repertoires in COVID-19. Assay: immunoSEQ multiplex PCR; the TCRdb copy retains only in-frame clones and omits some. The sample has more than 300,000 clones; about 89% are singletons. Sequencing was performed on peripheral blood. The receptors were gathered from a man younger than 35 who had recovered from COVID-19.

This chain links TRBV19 with TRBJ1-3; no clear D. Trimming pared 8 bases from V and 0 bases from J, leaving 14 bases between. Looked up from germline, CDR1 is LNHDA and CDR2 is SQIVND (reference sequence). This CDR3 region has 15 residues. In DNA, the CDR3 is TGTGCCAGTGAGGAGCAGGACTACTCTGGAAACACCATATATTTT. Amino acids: CASEEQDYSGNTIYF.

This clone was counted only a few times. This chain links TRBV29-1 with TRBJ2-7, with TRBD1 matching over 8 bases. CDR1 and CDR2 from the germline V gene are SQVTM and ANQGSEA. The CDR3 sequence is 13 residues long. With V trimmed by 6 bases and J by 1 base, 5 bases remained unmatched. The CDR3 nucleotides read TGCAGCGTAGTCGACAGGGGATCCTACGAGCAGTACTTC. Its protein product is CSVVDRGSYEQYF.

The chain joins TRBV11-1 to TRBJ1-2; D unresolved. This CDR3 contains 15 residues. V lost 3 bases, J lost 1 base, and 12 bases lay in between. The germline V gene encodes CDR1 SGHAT and CDR2 FQDESV (reference sequence). CDR3 nucleotide sequence: TGTGCCAGCAGCTTTGATGCAGAATATAACTATGGCTACACCTTC. Its protein is CASSFDAEYNYGYTF.

The rearrangement links TRBV29-1 to TRBJ2-7, with TRBD1 matching 7 bases. CDR1 is SQVTM, CDR2 ANQGSEA, per germline. V shed 4 bases, J shed 3 bases, and the junction held 9 bases outside the gene matches. The CDR3 totals 14 residues. Here the CDR3 DNA reads TGCAGCGTTGTAGCTAGGGGGCGCATCTACGAGCAGTACTTC. Translation gives CSVVARGRIYEQYF.

The chain recombines TRBV4-3 with TRBJ2-1; D might be TRBD2 (7 bases). Trimming pared 1 base from V and 8 bases from J, leaving 18 bases between. Germline V gives CDR1 LGHNA, CDR2 YSLEER. The CDR3 runs 16 residues. CDR3 residues: CASSQGGRGADDEQFF. CDR3 sequence (DNA): TGCGCCAGCAGCCAAGGTGGCCGGGGGGCGGACGATGAGCAGTTCTTC.

The chain links TRBV27 to TRBJ2-7; 7 nucleotides align to TRBD1. With 5 bases clipped from V and 8 bases from J, the junction kept 9 bases outside the gene matches. The CDR3 length is 13 residues. CDR1 and CDR2 (germline): MNHEY, SMNVEV (reference sequence). DNA of the CDR3: TGTGCCAGCAGTCCGAAGACAGGGTCGAAGCAGTACTTC. Translation gives CASSPKTGSKQYF.

This clone was picked up a small number of times. This rearrangement joins TRBV7-2 to TRBJ1-1; D perhaps matches TRBD1 (6 bases). V was trimmed by 5 bases and J by 4 bases, leaving 14 bases between them. The CDR3 spans 14 residues. Germline CDR1 reads SGHTA; CDR2 reads FQGNSA. Here the CDR3 DNA reads TGTGCCAGCAGCCTGGGGGAGGGGGGCACTGAAGCTTTCTTT. It specifies CASSLGEGGTEAFF.

The chain employs TRBV27 and TRBJ2-7; tentative D call: TRBD1 (6 bases). Germline V gene lookup returns CDR1 MNHEY and CDR2 SMNVEV (reference sequence). CDR3 length: 14 residues. The V end was cut by 6 bases, the J end by 2 bases, with 14 bases between. Written as DNA, the CDR3 is TGTGCCAGCAGAATGACAGGCTATACCTACGAGCAGTACTTC. This translates into CASRMTGYTYEQYF.

This clone came up a few times. The chain recombines TRBV6-5 with TRBJ2-7; TRBD1 matches at 11 bases. V gave up 2 bases and J gave up 5 bases; unmatched junction bases: 2. In germline, CDR1 is MNHEY, CDR2 SVGAGI. The CDR3 is made up of 14 amino acids. CDR3 protein: CASSYRTGGDEQYF. The CDR3 nucleotides read TGTGCCAGCAGTTACCGGACAGGGGGCGACGAGCAGTACTTC.

The J gene is TRBJ1-1, the V gene TRBV7-2; D gene uncertain. The V gene's germline CDR1 is SGHTA and CDR2 FQGNSA. There are 13 residues in the CDR3. V was shortened by 1 base and J by 3 bases, with 6 bases between the two germline ends. In DNA, the CDR3 is TGTGCCAGCAGCTTAGTGCGGGACACTGAAGCTTTCTTT. As protein: CASSLVRDTEAFF.

The genes are TRBV5-5 and TRBJ1-1, with D possibly TRBD1 on 6 matching bases. Germline V gene lookup returns CDR1 SGHKS and CDR2 YYEKEE (reference sequence). The germline V and J ends were trimmed by 2 bases and 4 bases, with 12 bases remaining between them. CDR3 size: 14 residues. The CDR3 reads CASSFKGEGTEAFF. In DNA form, the CDR3 reads TGTGCCAGCAGCTTTAAGGGGGAAGGCACTGAAGCTTTCTTT.

V is TRBV6-5 and J is TRBJ2-1; 7 positions agree with TRBD1. The germline CDR1 and CDR2 sequences are MNHEY and SVGAGI. Trimming cost V 6 bases and J 12 bases; bases outside gene matches: 5. The CDR3 length is 11 residues. CDR3 DNA sequence: TGTGCCAGCAGGACAGGGTATGGGCAGTTCTTC. It translates to CASRTGYGQFF.

This chain joins TRBV9 and TRBJ2-5; D ambiguous. Germline-derived CDR1 and CDR2 are SGDLS and YYNGEE. The CDR3 sequence is 12 residues long. Trimming took off 3 bases at V and 3 bases at J, with 6 bases between the two ends. CDR3 DNA: TGTGCCAGCAGCGCCCAGGAAGAGACCCAGTACTTC. It yields the protein CASSAQEETQYF. Based on the CDR3 plus reference TRBV9 and TRBJ2-5, the full variable domain is DSGVTQTPKHLITATGQRVTLRCSPRSGDLSVYWYQQSLDQGLQFLIQYYNGEERAKGNILERFSAQQFPDLHSELNLSSLELGDSALYFCASSAQEETQYFGPGTRLLVL.

The chain joins TRBV6-5 to TRBJ2-7; D is possibly TRBD2 (5 bases). The germline V gene encodes CDR1 MNHEY and CDR2 SVGAGI. The CDR3 spans 13 residues. Trimming shortened V by 0 bases and J by 6 bases, and 9 bases separated the two germline ends. The CDR3 DNA reads TGTGCCAGCAGTTACTCGAGGGTTGGCGAGCAGTACTTC. It translates to CASSYSRVGEQYF.

The chain couples TRBV19 to TRBJ1-4; D remains ambiguous. Trimming left V 0 bases short and J 8 bases short, with 16 bases between. Germline V gene lookup returns CDR1 LNHDA and CDR2 SQIVND (reference sequence). The length of the CDR3 is 16 residues. The DNA for the CDR3 is TGTGCCAGTAGTATAGATCTTGAAGGGAGAGGCGAAAAACTGTTTTTT. Amino acid sequence: CASSIDLEGRGEKLFF.

The rearrangement uses TRBV5-1 and TRBJ2-7; TRBD1 agrees at 11 bases. CDR1 is SGHRS and CDR2 is YFSETQ in the germline V gene. V shed 4 bases and J 5 bases; nucleotides not matched to a gene: 8. The CDR3 contains 15 residues. The CDR3 loop reads CASSDGDRGAHEQYF. The CDR3 DNA sequence: TGCGCCAGCAGCGACGGGGACAGGGGGGCCCACGAGCAGTACTTC.